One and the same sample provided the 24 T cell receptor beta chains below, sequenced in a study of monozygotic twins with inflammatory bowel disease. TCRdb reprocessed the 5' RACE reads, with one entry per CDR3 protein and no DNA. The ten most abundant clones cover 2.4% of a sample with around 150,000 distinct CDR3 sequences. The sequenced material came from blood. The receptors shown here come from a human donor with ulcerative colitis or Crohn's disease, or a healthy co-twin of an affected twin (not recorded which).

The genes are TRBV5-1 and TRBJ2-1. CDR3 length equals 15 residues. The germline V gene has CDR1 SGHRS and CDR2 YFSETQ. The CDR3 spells CASSALNPSYNEQFF.

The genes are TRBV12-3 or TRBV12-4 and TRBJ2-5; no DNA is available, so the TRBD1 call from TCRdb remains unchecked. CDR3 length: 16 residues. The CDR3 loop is CASSFGVRQGGETQYF.

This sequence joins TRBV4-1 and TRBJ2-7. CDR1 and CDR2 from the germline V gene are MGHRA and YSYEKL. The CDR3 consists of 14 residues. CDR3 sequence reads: CASSQENRRYEQYF.

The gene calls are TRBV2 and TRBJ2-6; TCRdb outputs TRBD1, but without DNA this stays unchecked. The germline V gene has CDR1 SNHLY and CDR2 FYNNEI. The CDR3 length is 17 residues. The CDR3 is CASSGQGQNSGANVLTF.

CDR3 sequence reads: CASSPGAEQETQYF. The gene calls are TRBV18 and TRBJ2-5; TCRdb outputs TRBD1, but without DNA this stays unchecked. This CDR3 comprises 14 residues. Germline CDR1 and CDR2: KGHSH and LQKENI. Using reference TRBV18 and TRBJ2-5 for the parts outside the CDR3, the full variable domain is NAGVMQNPRHLVRRRGQEARLRCSPMKGHSHVYWYRQLPEEGLKFMVYLQKENIIDESGMPKERFSAEFPKEGPSILRIQQVVRGDSAAYFCASSPGAEQETQYFGPGTRLLVL.

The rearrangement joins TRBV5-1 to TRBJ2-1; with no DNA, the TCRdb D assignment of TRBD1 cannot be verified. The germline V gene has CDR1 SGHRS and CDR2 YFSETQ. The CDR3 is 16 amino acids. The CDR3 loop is CASSLARDRGPTKQFF.

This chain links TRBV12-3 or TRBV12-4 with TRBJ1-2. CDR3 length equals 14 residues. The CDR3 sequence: CASSLNPRPYGYTF.

The CDR3 spells CASSPSPGMYGYTF. V usage is TRBV4-2 and J usage is TRBJ1-2. The CDR3 totals 14 residues. Germline CDR1 reads LGHNA; CDR2 reads YNFKEQ.

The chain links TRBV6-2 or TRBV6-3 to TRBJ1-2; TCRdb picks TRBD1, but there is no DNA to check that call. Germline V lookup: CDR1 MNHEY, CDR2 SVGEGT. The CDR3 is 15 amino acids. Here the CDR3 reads CASSWTGSRNYGYTF.

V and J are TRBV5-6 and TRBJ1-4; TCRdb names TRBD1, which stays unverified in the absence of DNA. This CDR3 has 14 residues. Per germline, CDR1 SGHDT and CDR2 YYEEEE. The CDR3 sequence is CASSFDRENEKLFF.

The CDR3 protein is CASSQAVGLPQETQYF. The V gene is TRBV3-1, the J gene TRBJ2-5; TCRdb selects TRBD2, and the lack of DNA leaves this call unchecked. The CDR3 loop spans 16 amino acids. CDR1 and CDR2 from the germline V gene are LGHDT and YNNKEL (reference sequence).

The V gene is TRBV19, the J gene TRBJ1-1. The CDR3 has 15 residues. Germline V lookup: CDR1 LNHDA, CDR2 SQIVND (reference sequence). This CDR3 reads CASSIGEGGNAEAFF.

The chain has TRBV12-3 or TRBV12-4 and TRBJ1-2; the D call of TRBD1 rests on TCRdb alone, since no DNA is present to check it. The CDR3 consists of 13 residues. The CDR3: CASSLSGLDGYTF.

CDR3 protein: CASSWGTGGSYEQYF. The chain links TRBV5-1 to TRBJ2-7; TCRdb gives TRBD1 as the D gene, but with no DNA this cannot be confirmed. The CDR3 has 15 residues. Germline values: CDR1 SGHRS, CDR2 YFSETQ. Looking up the rest from reference TRBV5-1 and TRBJ2-7 gives the full variable domain: KAGVTQTPRYLIKTRGQQVTLSCSPISGHRSVSWYQQTPGQGLQFLFEYFSETQRNKGNFPGRFSGRQFSNSRSEMNVSTLELGDSALYLCASSWGTGGSYEQYFGPGTRLTVT.

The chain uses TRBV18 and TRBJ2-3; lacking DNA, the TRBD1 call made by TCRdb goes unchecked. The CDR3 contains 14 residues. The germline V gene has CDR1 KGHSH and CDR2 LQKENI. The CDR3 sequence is CASTPGQEADTQYF.

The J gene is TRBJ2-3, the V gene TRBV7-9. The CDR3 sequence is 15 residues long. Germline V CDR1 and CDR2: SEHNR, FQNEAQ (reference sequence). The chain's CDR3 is CASSVAGTSTDTQYF.

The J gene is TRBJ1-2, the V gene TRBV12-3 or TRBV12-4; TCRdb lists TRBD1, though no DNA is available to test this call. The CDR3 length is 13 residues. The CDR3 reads CASSFDRDYGYTF.

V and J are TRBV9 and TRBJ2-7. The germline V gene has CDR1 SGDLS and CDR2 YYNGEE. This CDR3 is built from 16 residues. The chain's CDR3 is CASSPFGRESSYEQYF.

The CDR3 reads CSARGSPNQPQHF. The chain combines TRBV20-1 with TRBJ1-5. In germline, CDR1 is DFQATT, CDR2 SNEGSKA (reference sequence). The length of the CDR3 is 13 residues.

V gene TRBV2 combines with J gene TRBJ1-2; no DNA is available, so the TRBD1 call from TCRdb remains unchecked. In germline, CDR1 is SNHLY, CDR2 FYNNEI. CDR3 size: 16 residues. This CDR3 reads CASSSLQGIESYGYTF.

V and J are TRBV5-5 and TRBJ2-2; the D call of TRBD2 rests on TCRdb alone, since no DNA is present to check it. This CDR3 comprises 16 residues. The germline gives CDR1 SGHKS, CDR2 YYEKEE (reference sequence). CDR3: CASSFDGGAYTGELFF. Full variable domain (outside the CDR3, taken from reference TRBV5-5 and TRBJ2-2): DAGVTQSPTHLIKTRGQQVTLRCSPISGHKSVSWYQQVLGQGPQFIFQYYEKEERGRGNFPDRFSARQFPNYSSELNVNALLLGDSALYLCASSFDGGAYTGELFFGEGSRLTVL.

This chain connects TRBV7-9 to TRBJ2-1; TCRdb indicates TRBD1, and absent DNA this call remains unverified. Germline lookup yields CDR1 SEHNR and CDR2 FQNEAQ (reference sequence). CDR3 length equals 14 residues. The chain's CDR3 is CASSPRGMDNEQFF.

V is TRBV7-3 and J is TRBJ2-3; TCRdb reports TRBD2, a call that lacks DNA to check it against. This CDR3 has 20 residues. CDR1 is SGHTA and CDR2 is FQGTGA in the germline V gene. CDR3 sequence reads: CASSLTRTSGSYYSADTQYF. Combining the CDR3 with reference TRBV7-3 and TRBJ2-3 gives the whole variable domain GAGVSQTPSNKVTEKGKYVELRCDPISGHTALYWYRQSLGQGPEFLIYFQGTGAADDSGLPNDRFFAVRPEGSVSTLKIQRTERGDSAVYLCASSLTRTSGSYYSADTQYFGPGTRLTVL.

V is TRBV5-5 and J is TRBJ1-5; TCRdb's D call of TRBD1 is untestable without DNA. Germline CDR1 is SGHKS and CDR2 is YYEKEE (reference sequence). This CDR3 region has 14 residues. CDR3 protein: CASSLSRGDQPQHF.